This T cell receptor beta chain comes out of a study of T-cell reconstitution after alpha-beta-depleted transplantation in children. Using unique molecular identifiers, the investigators prepared the TCRbeta library. MiXCR was run by TCRdb on the PCR reads, yielding one entry per CDR3 protein. Among under 850,000 distinct CDR3 sequences listed, over 10% were seen once. Of note for this clonotype: Its antigen is unknown.

Germline lookup yields CDR1 SQVTM and CDR2 ANQGSEA. V gave up 4 bases and J gave up 2 bases, with 11 bases separating them. The CDR3 runs to 13 residues. Overall study results and limits: By one year post-transplant, T-cell counts and diversity largely arose from T cells that were newly produced. By about two months after transplant, alpha-beta T cells reportedly arose from several hundred graft clones that had expanded.

V usage is TRBV29-1 and J usage is TRBJ1-2, with D unresolved. The sample here was PBMCs, taken before TCRalphabeta/CD19-depleted stem cell transplant. This sequence was found in a girl aged 2 to 10 with congenital amegakaryocytic thrombocytopenia, due to receive a stem cell transplant. CDR3 DNA: TGCAGCGTTGCCCCAGGTTGGAACTATGGCTACACCTTC. This encodes CSVAPGWNYGYTF.